Listed below are T cell receptor beta chains from one sample, sequenced in a study of OX40 agonist ivuxolimab in advanced cancers. Data came from immunoSEQ multiplex PCR; TCRdb stores just in-frame clones and leaves some out. The profile covers some 80,000 clones, with 92% appearing a single time and 2.5% to 3.5% taken by the ten largest. Sequences were derived from CD4+ or CD8+ T cells sorted from blood, sampled in a trial of the OX40 agonist ivuxolimab. All receptors derive from an adult with an advanced solid tumor such as melanoma, head and neck, liver or kidney cancer. The CDR3 runs from the conserved cysteine through the conserved F or W. The D gene is left open where the match is weak. Size is omitted from some rows. Given values are once, few, many or a class for expanded clones.

j_call d_call clone_size v_call cdr3_aa cdr3_nt
TRBJ2-6 NA NA TRBV28 CASSYSSSGANVLTF TGTGCCAGCAGCTACTCAAGCTCTGGGGCCAACGTCCTGACTTTC
TRBJ2-2 NA NA TRBV6-5 CASRPRGYTGELFF TGTGCCAGCAGGCCCAGGGGTTACACCGGGGAGCTGTTTTTT
TRBJ1-4 NA NA TRBV5-4 CASSPGTLQEKLFF TGTGCCAGCAGCCCCGGGACCTTGCAGGAAAAACTGTTTTTT
TRBJ1-2 TRBD1 NA TRBV6-4 CASSGQGGYGYTF TGTGCCAGCAGTGGACAGGGAGGCTATGGCTACACCTTC
TRBJ1-2 NA NA TRBV4-2 CASSQDGQGLGYTF TGTGCCAGCAGCCAAGATGGGCAGGGGTTAGGCTACACCTTC
TRBJ2-7 TRBD1 NA TRBV6-5 CASSYSGGLFYEQYF TGTGCCAGCAGTTATTCAGGGGGCCTGTTCTACGAGCAGTACTTC
TRBJ2-7 NA NA TRBV2 CASRPEIDEQYF TGTGCCAGCAGACCCGAGATCGACGAGCAGTACTTC
TRBJ1-3 NA NA TRBV7-2 CASSLSGGGGGNTIYF TGTGCCAGCAGCTTGAGTGGTGGGGGCGGTGGAAACACCATATATTTT
TRBJ1-1 NA few TRBV10-3 CAIGPRTEAFF TGTGCCATCGGACCGAGGACTGAAGCTTTCTTT
TRBJ1-5 NA NA TRBV15 CATSPQNRDGIQPQHF TGTGCCACCAGCCCCCAGAACCGGGACGGAATTCAGCCCCAGCATTTT
TRBJ2-3 NA NA TRBV25-1 CASSEEGPDTQYF TGTGCCAGCAGTGAGGAGGGCCCCGATACGCAGTATTTT
TRBJ2-3 NA NA TRBV29-1 CSVVPDYTGTQYF TGCAGCGTTGTACCAGATTACACAGGTACGCAGTATTTT
TRBJ1-3 NA NA TRBV30 CAWSVKASGNTIYF TGTGCCTGGAGTGTAAAGGCCTCTGGAAACACCATATATTTT
TRBJ1-4 TRBD1 NA TRBV30 CALFRQGANEKLFF TGTGCCTTATTTCGACAGGGGGCGAATGAAAAACTGTTTTTT
TRBJ1-1 TRBD1 NA TRBV7-2 CASSSGDRLREAFF TGTGCCAGCAGCTCTGGGGACAGACTCCGAGAAGCTTTCTTT
TRBJ1-2 NA NA TRBV2 CASRFVEGGYGYTF TGTGCCAGCCGATTCGTGGAGGGAGGCTATGGCTACACCTTC
TRBJ2-1 NA NA TRBV2 CASRVGTSLENEQFF TGTGCCAGCAGGGTGGGGACATCGCTCGAAAATGAGCAGTTCTTC
TRBJ1-1 NA NA TRBV6-5 CASSYSVNTEAFF TGTGCCAGCAGTTATAGCGTGAACACTGAAGCTTTCTTT
TRBJ1-4 NA NA TRBV7-6 CASSSEPTEKLFF TGTGCCAGCAGCTCAGAACCCACTGAAAAACTGTTTTTT
TRBJ2-3 TRBD1 once TRBV7-7 CASSGNTGENTQYF TGTGCTAGCAGCGGAAATACAGGGGAAAATACGCAGTATTTT
TRBJ2-2 NA NA TRBV2 CASSRTWQNTNTGELFF TGTGCCAGCAGCCGGACCTGGCAGAATACCAACACCGGGGAGCTGTTTTTT
TRBJ2-3 TRBD2 NA TRBV6-1 CAITRGLADTQYF TGTGCCATCACTCGGGGACTAGCAGATACGCAGTATTTT
TRBJ2-5 NA NA TRBV27 CASSLYGTQETQYF TGTGCCAGCAGTTTATACGGGACCCAAGAGACCCAGTACTTC
TRBJ1-3 NA NA TRBV5-4 CASSLDGSTSSGNTIYF TGTGCCAGCAGCTTGGATGGGAGCACCAGTTCTGGAAACACCATATATTTT
TRBJ2-5 NA NA TRBV5-1 CASSSGTTKETQYF TGCGCCAGCAGCTCGGGGACAACGAAAGAGACCCAGTACTTC
TRBJ2-5 TRBD1 NA TRBV12-5 CASGLGQGAPNGETQYF TGTGCTAGTGGTTTGGGACAGGGGGCGCCGAACGGGGAGACCCAGTACTTC